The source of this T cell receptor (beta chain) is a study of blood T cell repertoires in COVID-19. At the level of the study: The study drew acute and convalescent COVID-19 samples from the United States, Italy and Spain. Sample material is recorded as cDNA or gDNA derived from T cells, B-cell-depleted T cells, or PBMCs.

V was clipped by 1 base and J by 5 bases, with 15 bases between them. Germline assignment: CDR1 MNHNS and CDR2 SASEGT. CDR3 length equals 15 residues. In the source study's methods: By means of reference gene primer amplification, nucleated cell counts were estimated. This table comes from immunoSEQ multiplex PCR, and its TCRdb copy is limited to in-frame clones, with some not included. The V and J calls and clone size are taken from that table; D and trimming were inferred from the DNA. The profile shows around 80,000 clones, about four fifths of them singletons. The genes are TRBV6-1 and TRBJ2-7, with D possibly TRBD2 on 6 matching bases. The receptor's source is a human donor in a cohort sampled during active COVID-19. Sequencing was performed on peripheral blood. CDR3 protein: CASSEEDGSFNEQYF. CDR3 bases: TGTGCCAGCAGTGAAGAGGACGGGAGCTTCAACGAGCAGTACTTC.